This TCR beta chain was found in a study of response to subunit inactivated influenza vaccine (dated by TCRdb to 2016 to 2019). Regarding the complete study: To follow how T cells responded to a trivalent subunit inactivated influenza vaccine, the researchers relied on deep quantitative profiling of the T cell receptor repertoire.

Findings and caveats that apply to the study as a whole: According to the authors, only a limited number of new T cells may be recruited by each seasonal influenza vaccination.

The library relied on RT-PCR. The sample was run on an Illumina HiSeq 2500. The public reads were reanalyzed by TCRdb: fastp trimming at Q25, MiXCR alignment, in-frame beta chains only. Every entry covers one CDR3 protein and lists the most common genes and DNA from its rows. In this sample the table shows 450,000 to 600,000 distinct CDR3 sequences, around 8% of which occur a single time. The top ten clones comprise 10% to 15% of the sample. Unmatched junction bases come to 12, with V trimmed by 4 bases and J by 7 bases. The germline V gene gives CDR1 as SGHAT and CDR2 as FQNNGV. Taken from cysteine to phenylalanine, the CDR3 has 16 residues. Only CDR3 DNA is held: 48 bases, read in frame from base 1. This clonotype was detected only a few times. Its binding antigen is unknown. Base qualities are not at hand, and no much larger clone is one base apart.

Recombination linked TRBV11-2 to TRBJ2-5; 10 central nucleotides agree with TRBD1. This sample comprised PBMCs from blood, obtained less than 30 months after vaccination. The TCR originated in a man aged 50-75 years who received an inactivated influenza vaccine. Donor details come from another sample of the same person, matched by shared clones. The CDR3 has the sequence CASSSPGQGQAWTQYF. The DNA sequence is as follows: TGTGCCAGCAGCTCGCCGGGACAGGGGCAGGCGTGGACCCAGTACTTC.